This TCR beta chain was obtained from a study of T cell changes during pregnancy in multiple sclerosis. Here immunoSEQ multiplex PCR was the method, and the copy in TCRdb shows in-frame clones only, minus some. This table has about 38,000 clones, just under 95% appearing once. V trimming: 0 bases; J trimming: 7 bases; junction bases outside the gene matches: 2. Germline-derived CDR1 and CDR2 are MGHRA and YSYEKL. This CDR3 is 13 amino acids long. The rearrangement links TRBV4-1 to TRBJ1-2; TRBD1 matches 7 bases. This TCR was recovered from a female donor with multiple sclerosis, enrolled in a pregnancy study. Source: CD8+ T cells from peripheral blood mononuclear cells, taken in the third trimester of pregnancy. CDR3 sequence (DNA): TGCGCCAGCAGCCAAGAAAGGGGGCCTGGCTACACCTTC. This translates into CASSQERGPGYTF.